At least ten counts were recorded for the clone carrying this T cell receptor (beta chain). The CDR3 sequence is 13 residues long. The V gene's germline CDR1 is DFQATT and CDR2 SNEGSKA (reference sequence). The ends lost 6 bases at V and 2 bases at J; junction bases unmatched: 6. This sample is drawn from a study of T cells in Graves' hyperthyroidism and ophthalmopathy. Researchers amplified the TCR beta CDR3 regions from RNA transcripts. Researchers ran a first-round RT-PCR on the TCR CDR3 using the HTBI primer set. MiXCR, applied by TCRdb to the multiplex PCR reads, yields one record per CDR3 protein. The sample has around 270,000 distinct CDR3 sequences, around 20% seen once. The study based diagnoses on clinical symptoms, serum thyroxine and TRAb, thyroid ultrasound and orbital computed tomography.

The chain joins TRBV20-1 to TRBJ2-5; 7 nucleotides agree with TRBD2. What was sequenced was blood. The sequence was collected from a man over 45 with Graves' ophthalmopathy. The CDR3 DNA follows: TGCAGTGCCGGCGGGAGCCGGCAAGAGACCCAGTACTTC. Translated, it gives CSAGGSRQETQYF.